This TCR beta chain was recovered during a study of cytomegalovirus exposure and HLA in healthy donors. As for the study in general: An analysis done earlier identified roughly 120 million unique TCR beta sequences from roughly 190 million T cells.

60 Vbeta and 13 Jbeta primers were used in PCR. TCRdb's table, derived via immunoSEQ multiplex PCR, lists solely in-frame clones and lacks some. The sample carries some 190,000 clones, around 84% recorded once. The CDR3 spans 16 residues. Germline V gives CDR1 SGHVS, CDR2 FNYEAQ. The ends were cut back, 2 bases at V and 1 base at J, with 12 bases in the middle. Healthy bone marrow donors made up the donors. The sequenced material came from PBMCs. This sequence originates from a man between 40 and 49 years old in good health and CMV-seropositive. The chain carries TRBV7-6 and TRBJ2-1, with D unclear. This CDR3 reads CASSLKVGGSYNEQFF. As DNA, the CDR3 is TGTGCCAGCAGCTTAAAAGTCGGCGGTTCCTACAATGAGCAGTTCTTC. Looking up the rest from reference TRBV7-6 and TRBJ2-1 gives the full variable domain: GAGVSQSPRYKVTKRGQDVALRCDPISGHVSLYWYRQALGQGPEFLTYFNYEAQQDKSGLPNDRFSAERPEGSISTLTIQRTEQRDSAMYRCASSLKVGGSYNEQFFGPGTRLTVL.